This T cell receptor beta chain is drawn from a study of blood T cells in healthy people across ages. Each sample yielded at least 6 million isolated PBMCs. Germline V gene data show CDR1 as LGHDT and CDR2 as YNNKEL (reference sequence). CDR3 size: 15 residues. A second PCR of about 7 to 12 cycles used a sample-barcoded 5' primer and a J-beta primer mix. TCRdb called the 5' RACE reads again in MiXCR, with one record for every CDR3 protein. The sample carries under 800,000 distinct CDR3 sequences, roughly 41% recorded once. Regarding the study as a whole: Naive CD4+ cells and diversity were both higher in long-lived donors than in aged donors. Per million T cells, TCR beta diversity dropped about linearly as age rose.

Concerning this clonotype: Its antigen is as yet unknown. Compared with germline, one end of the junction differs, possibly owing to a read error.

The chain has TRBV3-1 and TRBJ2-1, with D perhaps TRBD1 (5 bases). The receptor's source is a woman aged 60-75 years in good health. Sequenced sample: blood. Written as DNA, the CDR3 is TGTGCCAGCAGCCAAGTTGTGACAGCATACAATGGGCAGTTCTTC. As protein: CASSQVVTAYNGQFF.